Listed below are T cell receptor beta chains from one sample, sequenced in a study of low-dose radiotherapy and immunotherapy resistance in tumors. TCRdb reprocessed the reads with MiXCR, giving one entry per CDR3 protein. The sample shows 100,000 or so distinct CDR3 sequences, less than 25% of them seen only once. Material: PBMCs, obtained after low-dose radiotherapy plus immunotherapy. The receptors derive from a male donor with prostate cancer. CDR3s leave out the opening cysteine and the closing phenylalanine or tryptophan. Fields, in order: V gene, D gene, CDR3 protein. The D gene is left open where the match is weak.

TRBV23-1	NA	ASSSGTTDTQY
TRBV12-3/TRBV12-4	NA	ASSLALGTGPGNQPQH
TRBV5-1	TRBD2	ASKQAGGPGTQY
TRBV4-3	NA	ASSLEVGGSYNEQF
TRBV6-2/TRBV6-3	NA	ASRIDGRNEKLF
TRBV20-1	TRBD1	SARQGAWEQY
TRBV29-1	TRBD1	SFGQDEQL
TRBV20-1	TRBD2	SATNLAESTDTQY
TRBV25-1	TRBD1	ASSADRDRDTDTQY
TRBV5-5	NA	ASSLGAGYLDTQY
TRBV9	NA	ASSVRAISTGELF
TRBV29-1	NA	RRVRGSTDTQY
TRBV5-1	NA	ASSFSPGTERTNEQF
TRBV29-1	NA	SVEKGNYGYT
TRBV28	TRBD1	ASRTGQGFYEQY
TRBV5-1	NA	ASSDPGLNYEQY
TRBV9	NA	ASSVGGSEVGETQY
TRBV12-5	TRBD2	ASGNLAGGTDTQY
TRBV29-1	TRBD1	SVEYARGLRETQY
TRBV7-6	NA	ASSSTWIQETQY
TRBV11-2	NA	ASSLVGLEETQY
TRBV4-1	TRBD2	ASSPQQRGGPETQY
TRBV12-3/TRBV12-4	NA	ASSLRHEETQY
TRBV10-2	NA	ASTTGAHEQY
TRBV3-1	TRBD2	ASSRKRSTGLAGPIDHNEQF
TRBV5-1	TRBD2	ASSYNNHGGADGELF
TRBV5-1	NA	ASSLAERTDTQY
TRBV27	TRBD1	ASSLYTWDRDEQY
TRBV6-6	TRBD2	ASSYSGGGARDTQY
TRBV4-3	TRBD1	ASSQENRGLTDTQY
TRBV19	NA	ASSNPQGSGPEAF
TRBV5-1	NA	ASSSRDYNEKLF
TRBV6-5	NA	ASRSGKNIQY
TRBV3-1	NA	ASSQRGSKNIQY
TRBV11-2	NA	ASSLVEGVNSPLH
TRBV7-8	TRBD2	ASNPAGGNTGELF
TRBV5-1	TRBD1	ASSAQGAEAF
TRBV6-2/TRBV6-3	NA	ASSYLGGIETQY
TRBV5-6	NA	ASSLGPRARGAF
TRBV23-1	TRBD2	ASSHRPGPPPPTERGGPEQF
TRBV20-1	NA	SARVGPDTQY
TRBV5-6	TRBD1	ASSSVTGRLEKLF
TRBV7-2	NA	ASSPNRAQGQQY
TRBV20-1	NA	SGVDPGGNTIY
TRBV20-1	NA	SASRDKLYNEQF
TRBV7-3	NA	ASSLNPGSNTEAF
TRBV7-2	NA	ASSLAGERAYEQY
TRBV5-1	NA	ASGDGGLNEQF
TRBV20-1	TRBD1	SADPGQGAETQY
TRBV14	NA	ASSQSLGSYEQY
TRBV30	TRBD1	AWTTSGLRQGKAEAF